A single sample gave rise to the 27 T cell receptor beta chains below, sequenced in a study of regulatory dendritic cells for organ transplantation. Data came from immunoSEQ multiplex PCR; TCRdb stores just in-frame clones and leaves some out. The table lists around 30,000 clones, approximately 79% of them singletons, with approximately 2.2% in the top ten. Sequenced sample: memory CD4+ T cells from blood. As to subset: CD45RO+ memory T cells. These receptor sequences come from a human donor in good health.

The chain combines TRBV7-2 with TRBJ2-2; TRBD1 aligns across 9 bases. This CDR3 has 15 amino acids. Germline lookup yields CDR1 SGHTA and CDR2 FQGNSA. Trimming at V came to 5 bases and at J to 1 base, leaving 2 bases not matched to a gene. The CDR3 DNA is TGTGCCAGCAGCCGGACAGGGGTGAACACCGGGGAGCTGTTTTTT. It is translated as CASSRTGVNTGELFF.

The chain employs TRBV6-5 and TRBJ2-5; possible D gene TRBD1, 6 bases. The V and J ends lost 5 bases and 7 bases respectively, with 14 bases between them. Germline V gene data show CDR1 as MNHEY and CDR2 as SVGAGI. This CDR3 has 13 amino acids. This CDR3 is CASSGQGPGTQYF. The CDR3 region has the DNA TGTGCCAGCAGTGGTCAGGGGCCAGGGACCCAGTACTTC.

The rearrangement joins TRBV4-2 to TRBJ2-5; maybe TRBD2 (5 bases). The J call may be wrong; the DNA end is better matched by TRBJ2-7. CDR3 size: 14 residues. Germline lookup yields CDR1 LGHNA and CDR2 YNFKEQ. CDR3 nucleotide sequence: TGTGCCAGCAGCCAAGTCCGAGGGCCCTACGAGCAGTACTTC. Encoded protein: CASSQVRGPYEQYF.

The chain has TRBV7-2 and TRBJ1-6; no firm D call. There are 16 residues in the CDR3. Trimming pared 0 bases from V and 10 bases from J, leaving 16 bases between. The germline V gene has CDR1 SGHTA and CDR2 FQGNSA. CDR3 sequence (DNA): TGTGCCAGCAGCTTAGCGACATTCCAGGTTGGCTCACCCCTCCACTTT. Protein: CASSLATFQVGSPLHF.

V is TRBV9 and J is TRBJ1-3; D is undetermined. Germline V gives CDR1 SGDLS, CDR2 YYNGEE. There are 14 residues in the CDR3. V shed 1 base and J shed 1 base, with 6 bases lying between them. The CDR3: CASSVTSSGNTIYF. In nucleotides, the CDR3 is TGTGCCAGCAGCGTAACAAGTTCTGGAAACACCATATATTTT.

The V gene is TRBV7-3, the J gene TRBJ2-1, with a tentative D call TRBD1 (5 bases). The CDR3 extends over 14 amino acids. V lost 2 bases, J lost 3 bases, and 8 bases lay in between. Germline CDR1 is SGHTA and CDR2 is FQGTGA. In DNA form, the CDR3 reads TGTGCCAGCAGCTTATCCAGGGACTACAATGAGCAGTTCTTC. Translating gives CASSLSRDYNEQFF.

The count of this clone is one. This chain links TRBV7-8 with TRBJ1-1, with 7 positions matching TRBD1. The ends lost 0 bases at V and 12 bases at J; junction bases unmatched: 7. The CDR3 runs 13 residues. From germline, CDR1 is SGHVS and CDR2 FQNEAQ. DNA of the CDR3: TGTGCCAGCAGCTTAGCCCGGGACAGCCTTACTTTCTTT. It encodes CASSLARDSLTFF. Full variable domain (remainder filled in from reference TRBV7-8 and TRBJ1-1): GAGVSQSPRYKVAKRGQDVALRCDPISGHVSLFWYQQALGQGPEFLTYFQNEAQLDKSGLPSDRFFAERPEGSVSTLKIQRTQQEDSAVYLCASSLARDSLTFFGQGTRLTVV.

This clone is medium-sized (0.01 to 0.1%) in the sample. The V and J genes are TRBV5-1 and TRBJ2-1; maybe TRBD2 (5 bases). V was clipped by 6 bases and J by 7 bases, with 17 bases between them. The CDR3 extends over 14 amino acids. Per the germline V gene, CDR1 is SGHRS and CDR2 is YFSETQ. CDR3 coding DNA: TGCGCCAGCAAGGCGGGTCGAGATAGAAATGAGCAGTTCTTC. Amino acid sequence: CASKAGRDRNEQFF.

The CDR3: CASSSWALGQPQHF. CDR3 nucleotides: TGTGCCAGCAGCTCGTGGGCCCTCGGTCAGCCCCAGCATTTT. This sequence joins TRBV5-4 and TRBJ1-5; D remains unclear. Germline CDR1 and CDR2: SGHNT and YYREEE (reference sequence). V lost 3 bases and J 6 bases, leaving 13 bases between the germline ends. CDR3 length: 14 amino acids.

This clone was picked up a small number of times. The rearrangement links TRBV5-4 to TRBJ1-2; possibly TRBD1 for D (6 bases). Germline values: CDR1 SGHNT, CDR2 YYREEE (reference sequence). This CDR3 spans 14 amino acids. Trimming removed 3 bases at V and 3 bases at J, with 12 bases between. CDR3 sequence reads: CASSSTGSYYGYTF. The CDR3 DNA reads TGTGCCAGCAGCTCAACAGGGTCCTACTATGGCTACACCTTC.

The CDR3 DNA sequence: TGTGCCAGCAGCTACGACAGATACGAGCAGTACTTC. Protein sequence: CASSYDRYEQYF. The rearrangement uses TRBV7-2 and TRBJ2-7; a possible D gene is TRBD1 (5 bases). In germline, CDR1 is SGHTA, CDR2 FQGNSA. Trimming took off 4 bases at V and 4 bases at J, with 8 bases between the two ends. This CDR3 is built from 12 residues. The full variable domain, in which reference TRBV7-2 and TRBJ2-7 provide the parts outside the CDR3, is GAGVSQSPSNKVTEKGKDVELRCDPISGHTALYWYRQSLGQGLEFLIYFQGNSAPDKSGLPSDRFSAERTGGSVSTLTIQRTQQEDSAVYLCASSYDRYEQYFGPGTRLTVT.

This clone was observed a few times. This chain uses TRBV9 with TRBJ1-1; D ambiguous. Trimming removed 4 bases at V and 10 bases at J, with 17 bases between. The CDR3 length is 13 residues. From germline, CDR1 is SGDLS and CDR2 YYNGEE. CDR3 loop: CASSSSRESRAFF. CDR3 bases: TGTGCCAGCAGCAGTAGTAGGGAATCGAGAGCTTTCTTT.

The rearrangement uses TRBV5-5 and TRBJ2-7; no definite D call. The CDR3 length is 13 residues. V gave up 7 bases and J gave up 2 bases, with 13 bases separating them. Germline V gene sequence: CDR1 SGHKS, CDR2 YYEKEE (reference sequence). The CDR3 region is CASGRGLAYEQYF. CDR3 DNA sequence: TGTGCCAGCGGGCGCGGTCTTGCCTACGAGCAGTACTTC.

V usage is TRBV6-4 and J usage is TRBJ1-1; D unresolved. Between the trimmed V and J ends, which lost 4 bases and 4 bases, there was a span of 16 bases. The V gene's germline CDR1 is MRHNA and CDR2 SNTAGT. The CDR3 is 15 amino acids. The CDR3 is CASSAEPEGGTEAFF. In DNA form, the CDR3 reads TGTGCCAGCAGTGCGGAACCCGAGGGAGGCACTGAAGCTTTCTTT.

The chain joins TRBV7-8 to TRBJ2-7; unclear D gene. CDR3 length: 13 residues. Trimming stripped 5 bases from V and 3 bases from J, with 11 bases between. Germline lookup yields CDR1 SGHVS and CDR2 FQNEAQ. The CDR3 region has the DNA TGTGCCAGCAGCCTAACTTCCGGCTACGAGCAGTACTTC. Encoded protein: CASSLTSGYEQYF.

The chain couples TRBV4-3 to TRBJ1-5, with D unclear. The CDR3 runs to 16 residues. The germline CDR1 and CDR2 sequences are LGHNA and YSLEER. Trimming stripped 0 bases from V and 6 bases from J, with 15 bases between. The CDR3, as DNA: TGCGCCAGCAGCCAAGATGCGAACAGCTTAAGTCAGCCCCAGCATTTT. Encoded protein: CASSQDANSLSQPQHF.

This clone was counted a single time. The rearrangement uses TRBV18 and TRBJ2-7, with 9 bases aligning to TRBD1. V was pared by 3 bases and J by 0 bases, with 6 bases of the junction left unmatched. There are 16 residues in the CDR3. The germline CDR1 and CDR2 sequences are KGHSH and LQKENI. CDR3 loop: CASSPPGGQGSYEQYF. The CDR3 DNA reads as TGTGCCAGCTCACCCCCGGGGGGACAGGGCTCCTACGAGCAGTACTTC.

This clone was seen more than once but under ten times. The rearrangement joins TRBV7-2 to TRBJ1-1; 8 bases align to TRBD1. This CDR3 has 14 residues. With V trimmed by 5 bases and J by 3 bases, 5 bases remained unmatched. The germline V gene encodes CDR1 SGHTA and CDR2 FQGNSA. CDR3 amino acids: CASSQGQGHTEAFF. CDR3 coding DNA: TGTGCCAGCAGCCAAGGACAGGGTCACACTGAAGCTTTCTTT.

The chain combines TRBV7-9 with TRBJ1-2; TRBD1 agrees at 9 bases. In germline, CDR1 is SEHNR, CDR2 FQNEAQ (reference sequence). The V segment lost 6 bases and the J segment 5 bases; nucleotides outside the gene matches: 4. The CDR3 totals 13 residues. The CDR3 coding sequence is TGTGCCAGCAGGGTGGGACAGGGTTATGGCTACACCTTC. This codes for CASRVGQGYGYTF.

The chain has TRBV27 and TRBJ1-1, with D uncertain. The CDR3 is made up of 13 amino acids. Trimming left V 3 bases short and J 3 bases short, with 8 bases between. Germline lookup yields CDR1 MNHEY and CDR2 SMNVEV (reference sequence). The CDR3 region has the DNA TGTGCCAGCAGTTTCAAAGAGGACACTGAAGCTTTCTTT. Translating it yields CASSFKEDTEAFF.

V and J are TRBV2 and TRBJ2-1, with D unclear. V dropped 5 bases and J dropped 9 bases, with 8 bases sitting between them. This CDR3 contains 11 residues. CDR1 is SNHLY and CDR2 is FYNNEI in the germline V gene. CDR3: CASSSYGEQFF. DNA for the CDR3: TGTGCCAGCAGTTCGTACGGTGAGCAGTTCTTC.

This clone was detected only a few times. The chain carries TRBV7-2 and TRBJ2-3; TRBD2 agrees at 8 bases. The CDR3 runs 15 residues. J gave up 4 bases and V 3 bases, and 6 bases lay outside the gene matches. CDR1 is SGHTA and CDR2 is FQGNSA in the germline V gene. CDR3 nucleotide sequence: TGTGCCAGCAGCTTCATGCGGGGGGACGCAGATACGCAGTATTTT. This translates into CASSFMRGDADTQYF.

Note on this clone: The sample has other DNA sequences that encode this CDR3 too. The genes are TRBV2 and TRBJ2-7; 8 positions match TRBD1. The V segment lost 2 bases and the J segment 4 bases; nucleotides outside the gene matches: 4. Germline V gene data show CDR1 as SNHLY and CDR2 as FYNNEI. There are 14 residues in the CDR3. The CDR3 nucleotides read TGTGCCAGCAGTGAACAGGGGGCAAGTTACGAGCAGTACTTC. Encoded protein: CASSEQGASYEQYF.

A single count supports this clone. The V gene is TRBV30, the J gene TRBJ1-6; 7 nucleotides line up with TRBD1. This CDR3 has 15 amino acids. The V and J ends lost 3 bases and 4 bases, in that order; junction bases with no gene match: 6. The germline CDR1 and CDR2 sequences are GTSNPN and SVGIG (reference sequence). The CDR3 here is CAWSVWTGYNSPLHF. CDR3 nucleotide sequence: TGTGCCTGGAGCGTCTGGACAGGATATAATTCACCCCTCCACTTT.

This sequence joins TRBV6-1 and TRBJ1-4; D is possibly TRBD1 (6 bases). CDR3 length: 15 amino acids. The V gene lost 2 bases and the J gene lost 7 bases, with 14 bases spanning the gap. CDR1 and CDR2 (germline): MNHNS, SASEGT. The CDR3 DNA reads TGTGCCAGCAGTGAAAGTCAGGGGCCTGCTGAAAAACTGTTTTTT. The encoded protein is CASSESQGPAEKLFF.

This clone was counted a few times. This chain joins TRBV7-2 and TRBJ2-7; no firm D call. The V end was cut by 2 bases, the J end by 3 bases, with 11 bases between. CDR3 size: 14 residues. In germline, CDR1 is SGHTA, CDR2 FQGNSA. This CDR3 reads CASSLRTIRYEQYF. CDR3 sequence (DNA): TGTGCCAGCAGCTTACGTACTATCCGCTACGAGCAGTACTTC.

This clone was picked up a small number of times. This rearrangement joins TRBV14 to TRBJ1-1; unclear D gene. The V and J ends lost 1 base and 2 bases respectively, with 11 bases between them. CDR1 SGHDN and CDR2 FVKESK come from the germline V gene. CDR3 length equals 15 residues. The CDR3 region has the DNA TGTGCCAGCAGCCAAGTATGGGCGACCAACACTGAAGCTTTCTTT. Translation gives CASSQVWATNTEAFF. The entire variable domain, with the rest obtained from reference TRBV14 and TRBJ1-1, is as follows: EAGVTQFPSHSVIEKGQTVTLRCDPISGHDNLYWYRRVMGKEIKFLLHFVKESKQDESGMPNNRFLAERTGGTYSTLKVQPAELEDSGVYFCASSQVWATNTEAFFGQGTRLTVV.